This entry lists 3 T cell receptor beta chains sequenced from one sample in a study of CD8 T cells in ankylosing spondylitis. In TCRdb, the 5' RACE reads were re-called with MiXCR into one record per CDR3 protein. The sample has some 130,000 distinct CDR3 sequences, about 7% seen once. Specimen: blood, either unsorted or a sorted T cell fraction (not recorded which). All receptors derive from a female donor with ankylosing spondylitis or in good health (not recorded which).

This clonotype was seen repeatedly, ten times or more. The chain joins TRBV4-1 to TRBJ1-2; possible D gene TRBD1, 5 bases. The CDR3 is made up of 13 amino acids. Germline lookup yields CDR1 MGHRA and CDR2 YSYEKL. Trimming removed 4 bases at V and 4 bases at J, with 10 bases between. CDR3 coding DNA: TGCGCCAGCAGCCCAGGGCAGGCCTATGGCTACACCTTC. Translating gives CASSPGQAYGYTF.

This clonotype was detected many times. The rearrangement links TRBV4-2 to TRBJ1-2, with D unresolved. V was shortened by 5 bases and J by 7 bases, with 14 bases between the two germline ends. CDR1 LGHNA and CDR2 YNFKEQ come from the germline V gene. The CDR3 sequence is 13 residues long. For the CDR3, the DNA is TGTGCCAGCAGCGAGGAGCCATCCATTGGCTACACCTTC. Its translation: CASSEEPSIGYTF.

This clonotype was detected many times. J is TRBJ2-5 and V is TRBV7-2; D call uncertain. V shed 8 bases and J shed 2 bases, with 6 bases lying between them. This CDR3 spans 11 amino acids. Germline CDR1 and CDR2: SGHTA and FQGNSA. The CDR3 reads CASVFQETQYF. CDR3 DNA: TGTGCCAGCGTTTTTCAAGAGACCCAGTACTTC.